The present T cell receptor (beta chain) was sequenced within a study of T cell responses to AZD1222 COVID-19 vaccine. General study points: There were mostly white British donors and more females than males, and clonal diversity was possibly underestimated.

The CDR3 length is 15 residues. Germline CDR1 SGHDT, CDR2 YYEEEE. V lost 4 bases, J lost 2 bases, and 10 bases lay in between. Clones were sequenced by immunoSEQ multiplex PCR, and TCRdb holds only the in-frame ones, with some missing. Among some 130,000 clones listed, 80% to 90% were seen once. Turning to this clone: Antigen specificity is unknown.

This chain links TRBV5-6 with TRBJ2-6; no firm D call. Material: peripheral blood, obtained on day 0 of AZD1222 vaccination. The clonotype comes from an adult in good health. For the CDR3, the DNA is TGTGCCAGCAGCAACAGCTTACCTGGGGCCAACGTCCTGACTTTC. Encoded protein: CASSNSLPGANVLTF.